This T cell receptor beta chain emerged from a study of T cells after yellow fever vaccination. Regarding the study as a whole: Contamination of FACS-sorted repertoires by abundant clonotypes from the bulk population could occur. The booster response re-showed most primary clones: around 95% CD4, approximately 90% CD8.

Each CDR3 protein gets one entry after TCRdb re-called the 5' RACE reads with MiXCR. This sample has some 350,000 distinct CDR3 sequences, with about 4% found just once. This clonotype has a handful of counts. Antigen: not known. Per the germline V gene, CDR1 is SGHKS and CDR2 is YYEKEE (reference sequence). V was trimmed by 0 bases and J by 7 bases, leaving 11 bases between them. The CDR3 is made up of 13 amino acids. V is TRBV5-5 and J is TRBJ2-7, with a tentative D call TRBD1 (6 bases). The specimen was PBMCs, collected 5 days after the yellow fever booster vaccination. The clonotype originates from a man between 18 and 35 years old who received the YFV17D yellow fever vaccine. The CDR3 nucleotides read TGTGCCAGCAGCTTGGTGGGGGCGCGAGAGCAGTACGTC. It encodes CASSLVGAREQYV.